These T cell receptor beta chains were read from a single sample in a study of cytomegalovirus exposure and HLA in healthy donors. Only in-frame clones appear in the TCRdb table, and some are missing; sequencing was by immunoSEQ multiplex PCR. The data hold fewer than 130,000 clones, with 79% observed a single time. The source material was PBMCs. These receptors were collected from a man younger than 40 in good health and CMV-seropositive. The CDR3 runs from the conserved cysteine through the conserved F or W. Each record gives: D gene, clone size, V gene, J gene, CDR3 DNA, CDR3 protein. The D gene is left open where the match is weak. Expanded clones are given a class, and other clones once, few, many or no size at all.

-	-	TRBV5-1	TRBJ1-1	TGCGCCAGCAGCTTGGGTGGAGGGCTGAACACTGAAGCTTTCTTT	CASSLGGGLNTEAFF
-	-	TRBV6-6	TRBJ2-3	TGTGCCAGCAGTCCGGACTTAACTAGCACAGATACGCAGTATTTT	CASSPDLTSTDTQYF
-	-	TRBV7-8	TRBJ1-5	TGTGCCAGCAGCTTAGCGGGGGGGGGTCGCCCCCAGCATTTT	CASSLAGGGRPQHF
-	-	TRBV29-1	TRBJ2-3	TGCAGCACTGCTTTTTCTCACGGGAGAGATACGCAGTATTTT	CSTAFSHGRDTQYF
-	-	TRBV19	TRBJ2-2	TGTGCCAGTAGTACGCTCCTAGGGGACAACAGGGGGGGCACCGGGGAGCTGTTTTTT	CASSTLLGDNRGGTGELFF
TRBD1	-	TRBV2	TRBJ2-5	TGTGCCAGCCTAAGCATACAGGGGCTGGTAACCCAGTACTTC	CASLSIQGLVTQYF
TRBD2	few	TRBV6-6	TRBJ2-1	TGTGCCAGCAGTTACCTAGGGACTAGCGACAATGAGCAGTTCTTC	CASSYLGTSDNEQFF
-	-	TRBV5-1	TRBJ2-7	TGCGCCAGCAGCTTGCGCGGCGGGGAGCCCTACGAGCAGTACTTC	CASSLRGGEPYEQYF
TRBD1	few	TRBV18	TRBJ1-2	TGTGCCAGCTCACTTCGGACAGGGACAAGTATGAACTATGGCTACACCTTC	CASSLRTGTSMNYGYTF
TRBD2	-	TRBV27	TRBJ2-5	TGTGCCAGCAGACCGGGACCTGGACTAGCCATTTTAACAAAAGAGACCCAGTACTTC	CASRPGPGLAILTKETQYF
TRBD1	-	TRBV7-2	TRBJ1-6	TGTGCCAGCAGCCCTCGACAGGGAAATTCACCCCTCCACTTT	CASSPRQGNSPLHF
-	-	TRBV10-3	TRBJ2-3	TGTGCCATCAGTGACCCTAGCGAGAACACAGATACGCAGTATTTT	CAISDPSENTDTQYF
TRBD1	-	TRBV13	TRBJ2-7	TGTGCCAGCAGCCGCGGAAGACAGGGGCACGAGCAGTACTTC	CASSRGRQGHEQYF
-	-	TRBV9	TRBJ2-3	TGTGCCAGCAGCGAGAAGTGGCCTAGCACAGATACGCAGTATTTT	CASSEKWPSTDTQYF
-	-	TRBV6-1	TRBJ1-3	TGTGCCAGCAGTGAACGGGAGGGATCCACTGGAAACACCATATATTTT	CASSEREGSTGNTIYF
-	-	TRBV28	TRBJ2-3	TGTGCCAGCAGTTTAGTGCCCCCCGCGTCCACGCAGTATTTT	CASSLVPPASTQYF
-	once	TRBV27	TRBJ1-1	TGTGCCAGCACTCCCGGCGGATATAGCACTGAAGCTTTCTTT	CASTPGGYSTEAFF
-	few	TRBV5-1	TRBJ1-1	TGCGCCAGCAGCTTGGAAGGACAGAACACTGAAGCTTTCTTT	CASSLEGQNTEAFF
-	-	TRBV4-2	TRBJ1-1	TGTGCCAGCAGCCCCGGGAGAGAGGGGGGGGCTGAAGCTTTCTTT	CASSPGREGGAEAFF
TRBD1	once	TRBV10-3	TRBJ1-5	TGTGCCAGAGGGACAGGGGATAGCAATCAGCCCCAGCATTTT	CARGTGDSNQPQHF
TRBD1	-	TRBV7-2	TRBJ1-2	TGTGCCAGCAGCTTAGGCAGGGGGACAGCGGACGGCTACACCTTC	CASSLGRGTADGYTF
-	-	TRBV28	TRBJ1-5	TGTGCCAGCAGTCCGCAGGGATTGGGCAATCAGCCCCAGCATTTT	CASSPQGLGNQPQHF
-	-	TRBV9	TRBJ1-3	TGTGCCAGCAGCCCCGAAGGGGGTGGAAACACCATATATTTT	CASSPEGGGNTIYF
-	-	TRBV25-1	TRBJ1-2	TGTGCCAGCAGTGAATCCCGGGCAGGGTCAGACGGCTACACCTTC	CASSESRAGSDGYTF
TRBD2	-	TRBV5-6	TRBJ2-7	TGTGCCAGCAGCTTACTAGCGGGTCCGCCCTACGAGCAGTACTTC	CASSLLAGPPYEQYF
-	-	TRBV19	TRBJ2-2	TGTGCCAGTAGTCCCGATTTTGGGGGCGGGACCGGGGAGCTGTTTTTT	CASSPDFGGGTGELFF
-	few	TRBV4-3	TRBJ1-1	TGCGCCAGCAGCCAAGATTTGGCGGGAGAAGAAGCTTTCTTT	CASSQDLAGEEAFF
TRBD1	-	TRBV6-5	TRBJ1-2	TGTGCCAGCAGTTACGGACAGGGAGGCGGCTACACCTTC	CASSYGQGGGYTF
-	-	TRBV7-8	TRBJ1-5	TGTGCCAGCAGCTTCCCGAATCAGCCCCAGCATTTT	CASSFPNQPQHF
-	few	TRBV19	TRBJ2-7	TGTGCCAGTAGTATAGGGAACAGGGACCACGAGCAGTACTTC	CASSIGNRDHEQYF
TRBD2	-	TRBV6-6	TRBJ2-7	TGTGCCAGCAGGGGACTAGCGGGGGGGAGCTCCTACGAGCAGTACTTC	CASRGLAGGSSYEQYF
TRBD1	-	TRBV19	TRBJ1-1	TGTGCCAGTACTATGGACAGGGGGACCACTGAAGCTTTCTTT	CASTMDRGTTEAFF
-	-	TRBV10-3	TRBJ1-2	TGTGCCATCAGTGAGCGAGGACAGAGCAACTATGGCTACACCTTC	CAISERGQSNYGYTF
TRBD1	-	TRBV6-5	TRBJ1-2	TGTGCCAGCAGGAGGGACAGGGGGTCGGGGTATGGCTACACCTTC	CASRRDRGSGYGYTF
-	-	TRBV5-1	TRBJ1-2	TGCGCCAGCAGCTTGATCGGGGACTCCAACTATGGCTACACCTTC	CASSLIGDSNYGYTF
-	-	TRBV11-2	TRBJ1-1	TGTGCCAGCAGCTCGCAACCGGGGACTGAAGCTTTCTTT	CASSSQPGTEAFF
-	-	TRBV15	TRBJ1-1	TGTGCCACCAGCAGAGGAGGACAGAGGAACACTGAAGCTTTCTTT	CATSRGGQRNTEAFF
-	-	TRBV14	TRBJ2-7	TGTGCCAGCAGTCTAGGATGGACAGCTCTCTACGAGCAGTACTTC	CASSLGWTALYEQYF
-	-	TRBV7-3	TRBJ2-1	TGTGCCAGCAGCCCCCCGGACTTCCACAATGAGCAGTTCTTC	CASSPPDFHNEQFF
TRBD1	-	TRBV7-2	TRBJ2-1	TGTGCCAGCAGCTTAGTTGGGACAGGGACCAATGAGCAGTTCTTC	CASSLVGTGTNEQFF
TRBD1	-	TRBV6-6	TRBJ1-3	TGTGCCAGCAGTGCACAGGGGGCCGGAAACACCATATATTTT	CASSAQGAGNTIYF
TRBD1	-	TRBV4-1	TRBJ1-5	TGCGCCAGCAGCCGATGCCCGGGGTACAGGGGTAGATCGAGCAATCAGCCCCAGCATTTT	CASSRCPGYRGRSSNQPQHF